The present entry profiles one TCR beta chain with its context. Produced via immunoSEQ multiplex PCR; TCRdb's table is partial and in-frame only. The repertoire holds fewer than 250,000 clones, with less than 90% as singletons. Germline assignment: CDR1 MNHEY and CDR2 SVGAGI. The V end lost 0 bases, the J end lost 9 bases, and 9 bases lay between the germline ends. This CDR3 is built from 13 residues. The data derive from a study of blood T cell repertoires in COVID-19. At the level of the study: Sources were T cells, B-cell-depleted T cells, or PBMCs; the material itself was cDNA or gDNA.

The chain employs TRBV6-5 and TRBJ2-1; D uncertain. The sample comprised peripheral blood. The source is a human donor in a cohort sampled during active COVID-19. The CDR3 DNA follows: TGTGCCAGCAGTTACTCAGGCAGGCTTGAGCAGTTCTTC. As protein: CASSYSGRLEQFF.